The next 10 T cell receptor beta chains were all read from a single sample in a study of T-cell memory formation after mild COVID-19. TCRdb itself ran the 5' RACE reads through MiXCR, one entry per CDR3 protein. The sample lists around 370,000 distinct CDR3 sequences; around a fifth were seen once. Specimen: PBMCs or a T cell subset sorted from them (not recorded which). The source of these receptors is an adult woman who had mild COVID-19 (a few samples of this study predate the infection). Cell type and time point are not known.

This clonotype was seen more than once but under ten times. The V gene is TRBV4-1, the J gene TRBJ2-7; TRBD2 aligns across 9 bases. There are 15 residues in the CDR3. J lost 4 bases, V lost 0 bases, and 4 bases had no gene match. The germline gives CDR1 MGHRA, CDR2 YSYEKL. The CDR3: CASSQDSTSGYEQYF. In DNA form, the CDR3 reads TGCGCCAGCAGCCAAGACTCGACTAGCGGATACGAGCAGTACTTC.

J is TRBJ2-3 and V is TRBV4-1; D gene uncertain. CDR1 is MGHRA and CDR2 is YSYEKL in the germline V gene. The CDR3 runs to 16 residues. The V end was cut by 0 bases, the J end by 1 base, with 11 bases between. Written as DNA, the CDR3 is TGCGCCAGCAGCCAAGACCTCGATTTCGGCACAGATACGCAGTATTTT. Its protein product is CASSQDLDFGTDTQYF.

The sample holds a few counts of this clonotype. The chain has TRBV20-1 and TRBJ2-7, with TRBD2 matching 9 bases. Trimming cost V 3 bases and J 1 base; bases outside gene matches: 4. There are 14 residues in the CDR3. In germline, CDR1 is DFQATT, CDR2 SNEGSKA (reference sequence). CDR3: CSARPSGVSYEQYF. DNA of the CDR3: TGCAGTGCTAGGCCTAGCGGGGTATCCTACGAGCAGTACTTC.

The chain couples TRBV4-3 to TRBJ2-2; tentative D call: TRBD1 (5 bases). With 2 bases removed from V and 6 bases from J, the gap between germline ends came to 10 bases. The CDR3 covers 14 residues. Germline V gene lookup returns CDR1 LGHNA and CDR2 YSLEER. DNA for the CDR3: TGCGCCAGCAGCCAATTCCAGGGATCCGGGGAGCTGTTTTTT. It translates to CASSQFQGSGELFF.

This clonotype showed up many times. The chain couples TRBV6-5 to TRBJ1-5; D is uncertain. Germline CDR1 reads MNHEY; CDR2 reads SVGAGI. The CDR3 covers 13 residues. V was trimmed by 2 bases and J by 0 bases, leaving 2 bases between them. The CDR3 is CASSYGSNQPQHF. CDR3 bases: TGTGCCAGCAGTTACGGTAGCAATCAGCCCCAGCATTTT.

A few counts support this clonotype. V and J are TRBV7-3 and TRBJ1-6; 9 nucleotides align to TRBD1. The length of the CDR3 is 14 residues. J lost 10 bases, V lost 4 bases, and 5 bases had no gene match. Germline lookup yields CDR1 SGHTA and CDR2 FQGTGA. The CDR3 here is CASSSGQGTSPLHF. CDR3 DNA: TGTGCCAGCAGCTCCGGACAGGGGACATCACCCCTCCACTTT.

This clonotype came up a few times. The rearrangement uses TRBV12-3 or TRBV12-4 and TRBJ1-2; TRBD1 agrees at 7 bases. CDR3 size: 15 residues. J was trimmed by 0 bases and V by 6 bases; bases with no gene match: 7. The CDR3 protein is CASRPGTAANYGYTF. CDR3 DNA sequence: TGTGCCAGCAGGCCCGGGACAGCGGCTAACTATGGCTACACCTTC.

The sample holds a few counts of this clonotype. The J gene is TRBJ1-2, the V gene TRBV7-2, with D unclear. Germline values: CDR1 SGHTA, CDR2 FQGNSA. Trimming cost V 4 bases and J 3 bases, with 9 bases left between them. The CDR3 is made up of 13 amino acids. CDR3: CASSSAGYYGYTF. CDR3 coding DNA: TGTGCCAGCAGCTCTGCGGGTTACTATGGCTACACCTTC.

This chain uses TRBV4-2 with TRBJ1-5; 10 positions match TRBD1. The V gene's germline CDR1 is LGHNA and CDR2 YNFKEQ. This CDR3 spans 17 amino acids. Trimming took 3 bases from V and 4 from J; bases not matched to a gene: 9. CDR3: CASSHPSGTGANQPQHF. CDR3 DNA sequence: TGTGCCAGCAGCCATCCGAGTGGGACAGGGGCAAATCAGCCCCAGCATTTT.

The chain has TRBV4-3 and TRBJ2-1; 7 bases match TRBD2. CDR1 LGHNA and CDR2 YSLEER come from the germline V gene. J lost 0 bases, V lost 0 bases, and 20 bases had no gene match. This CDR3 region has 22 residues. CDR3: CASSQDVWAGAGDYLSYNEQFF. DNA for the CDR3: TGCGCCAGCAGCCAAGATGTATGGGCGGGAGCTGGGGACTACCTCTCCTACAATGAGCAGTTCTTC.